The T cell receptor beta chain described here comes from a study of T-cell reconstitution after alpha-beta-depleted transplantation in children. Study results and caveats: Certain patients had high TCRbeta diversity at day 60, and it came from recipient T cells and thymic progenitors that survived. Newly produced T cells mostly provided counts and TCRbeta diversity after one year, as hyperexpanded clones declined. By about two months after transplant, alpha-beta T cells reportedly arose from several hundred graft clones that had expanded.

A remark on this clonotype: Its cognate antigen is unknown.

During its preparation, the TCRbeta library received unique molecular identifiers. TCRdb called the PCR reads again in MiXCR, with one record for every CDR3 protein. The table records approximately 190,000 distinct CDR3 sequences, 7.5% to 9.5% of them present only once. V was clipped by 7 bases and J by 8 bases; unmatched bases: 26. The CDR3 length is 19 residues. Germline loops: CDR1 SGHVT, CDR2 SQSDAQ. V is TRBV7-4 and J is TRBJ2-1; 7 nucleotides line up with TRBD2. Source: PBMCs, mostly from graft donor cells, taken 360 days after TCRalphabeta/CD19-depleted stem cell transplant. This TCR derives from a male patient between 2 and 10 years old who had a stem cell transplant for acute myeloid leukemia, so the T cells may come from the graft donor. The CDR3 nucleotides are TGTGCCAGCACCGTACCAAAGCTGACTAGCTCCCTAACAATGGATGAGCAGTTCTTC. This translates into CASTVPKLTSSLTMDEQFF. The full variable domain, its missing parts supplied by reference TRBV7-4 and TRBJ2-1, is GAGVSQSPRYKVAKRGRDVALRCDSISGHVTLYWYRQTLGQGSEVLTYSQSDAQRDKSGRPSGRFSAERPERSVSTLKIQRTEQGDSAVYLCASTVPKLTSSLTMDEQFFGPGTRLTVL.